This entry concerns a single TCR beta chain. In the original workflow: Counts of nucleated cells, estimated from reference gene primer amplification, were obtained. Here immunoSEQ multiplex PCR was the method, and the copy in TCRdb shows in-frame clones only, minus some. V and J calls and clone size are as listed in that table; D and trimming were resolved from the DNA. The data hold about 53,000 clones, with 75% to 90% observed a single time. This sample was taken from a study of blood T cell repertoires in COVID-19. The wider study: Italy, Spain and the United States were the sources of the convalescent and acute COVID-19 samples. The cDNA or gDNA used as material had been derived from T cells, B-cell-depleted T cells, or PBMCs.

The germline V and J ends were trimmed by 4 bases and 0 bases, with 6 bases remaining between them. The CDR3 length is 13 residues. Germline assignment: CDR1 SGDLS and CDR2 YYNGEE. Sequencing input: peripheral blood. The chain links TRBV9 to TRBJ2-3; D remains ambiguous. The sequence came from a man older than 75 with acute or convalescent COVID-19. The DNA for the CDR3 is TGTGCCAGCAGCCCTCTGAGCACAGATACGCAGTATTTT. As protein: CASSPLSTDTQYF.